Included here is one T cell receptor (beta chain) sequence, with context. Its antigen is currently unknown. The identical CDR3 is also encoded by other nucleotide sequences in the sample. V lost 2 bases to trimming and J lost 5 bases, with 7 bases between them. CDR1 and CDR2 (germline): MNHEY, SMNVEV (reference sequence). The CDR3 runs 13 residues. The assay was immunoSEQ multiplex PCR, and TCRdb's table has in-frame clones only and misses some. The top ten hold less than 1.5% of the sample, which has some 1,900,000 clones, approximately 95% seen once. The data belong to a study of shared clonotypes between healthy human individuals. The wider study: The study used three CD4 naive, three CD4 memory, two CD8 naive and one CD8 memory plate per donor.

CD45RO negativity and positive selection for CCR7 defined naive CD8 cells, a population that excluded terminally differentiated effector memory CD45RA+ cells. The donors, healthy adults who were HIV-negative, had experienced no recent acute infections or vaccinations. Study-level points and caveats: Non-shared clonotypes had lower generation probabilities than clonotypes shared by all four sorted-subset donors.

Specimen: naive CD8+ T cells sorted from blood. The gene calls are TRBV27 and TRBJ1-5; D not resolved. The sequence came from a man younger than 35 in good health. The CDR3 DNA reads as TGTGCCAGCAGTTTAAGTGGGGATCAGCCCCAGCATTTT. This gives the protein CASSLSGDQPQHF.